This T cell receptor beta chain was sequenced in a study of blood T cell repertoires in COVID-19. Clones were read by immunoSEQ multiplex PCR, and TCRdb kept only the in-frame ones, dropping some. The sample carries 120,000 or so clones, 60% to 85% recorded once. After removal of 1 base from V and 5 bases from J, the junction contained 6 bases not matched to a gene. The length of the CDR3 is 15 residues. CDR1 SGHRS and CDR2 YFSETQ come from the germline V gene. The sequence derives from a human donor with acute or convalescent COVID-19. The donor label of this sample is uncertain. Sequenced sample: peripheral blood. The chain joins TRBV5-1 to TRBJ2-1; 7 bases fit TRBD2. This CDR3 reads CASSLLAGQNNEQFF. CDR3 nucleotides: TGCGCCAGCAGCTTGTTAGCGGGTCAAAACAATGAGCAGTTCTTC. Together with reference TRBV5-1 and TRBJ2-1, the CDR3 gives the full variable domain: KAGVTQTPRYLIKTRGQQVTLSCSPISGHRSVSWYQQTPGQGLQFLFEYFSETQRNKGNFPGRFSGRQFSNSRSEMNVSTLELGDSALYLCASSLLAGQNNEQFFGPGTRLTVL.